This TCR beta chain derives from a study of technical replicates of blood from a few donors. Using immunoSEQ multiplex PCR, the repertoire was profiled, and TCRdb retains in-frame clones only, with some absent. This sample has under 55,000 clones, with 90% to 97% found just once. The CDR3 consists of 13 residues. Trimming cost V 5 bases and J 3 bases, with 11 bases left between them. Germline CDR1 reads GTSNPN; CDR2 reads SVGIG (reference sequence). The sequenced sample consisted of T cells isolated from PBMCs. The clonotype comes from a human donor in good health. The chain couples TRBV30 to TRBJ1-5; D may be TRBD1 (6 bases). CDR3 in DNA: TGTGCCTGGGCAACAGGGCACAATCAGCCCCAGCATTTT. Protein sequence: CAWATGHNQPQHF. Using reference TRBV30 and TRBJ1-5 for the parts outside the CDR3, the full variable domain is SQTIHQWPATLVQPVGSPLSLECTVEGTSNPNLYWYRQAAGRGLQLLFYSVGIGQISSEVPQNLSASRPQDRQFILSSKKLLLSDSGFYLCAWATGHNQPQHFGDGTRLSIL.